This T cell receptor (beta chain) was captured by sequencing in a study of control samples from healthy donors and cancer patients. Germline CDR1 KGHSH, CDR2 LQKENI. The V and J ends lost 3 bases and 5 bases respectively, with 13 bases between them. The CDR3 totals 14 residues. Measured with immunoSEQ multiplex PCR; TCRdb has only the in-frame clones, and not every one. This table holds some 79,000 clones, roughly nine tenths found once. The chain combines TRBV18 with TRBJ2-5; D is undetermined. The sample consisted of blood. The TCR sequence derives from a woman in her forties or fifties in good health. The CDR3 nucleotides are TGTGCCAGCTCACCCCGTTCCGCCGGTGAGACCCAGTACTTC. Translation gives CASSPRSAGETQYF.